The 5 T cell receptor beta chains in this list originate from one sample, sequenced in a study of low-dose radiotherapy and immunotherapy resistance in tumors. TRAV- and TRBV-specific primers, spanning alpha and beta chains, primed first-strand cDNA. Amplification of TCRs used a constant-region primer and V-primer adapter for approximately 19 PCR cycles. One entry per CDR3 protein results from TCRdb running MiXCR on the reads. The sample includes about 80,000 distinct CDR3 sequences, 15% to 20% of them seen just once. Time point specified: after trial treatment. Regarding treatment: LDRT plus nivolumab, ipilimumab, low-dose cyclophosphamide and aspirin (RACIN trial). This material consisted of PBMCs, taken after low-dose radiotherapy plus immunotherapy. All receptors derive from a male donor with prostate cancer.

This clonotype occurred many times. The chain joins TRBV2 to TRBJ2-3; D is possibly TRBD1 (7 bases). Germline V CDR1 and CDR2: SNHLY, FYNNEI. The CDR3 is made up of 16 amino acids. V was trimmed by 2 bases and J by 3 bases, leaving 15 bases between them. Here the CDR3 reads CASSEYPGGRTDTQYF. CDR3 coding DNA: TGTGCCAGCAGTGAATACCCAGGGGGGAGAACAGATACGCAGTATTTT.

Details on this clonotype: This may stem from a read error, because a much larger clone lies one nucleotide away. The chain uses TRBV7-2 and TRBJ2-5; TRBD2 agrees at 7 bases. Germline V gene lookup returns CDR1 SGHTA and CDR2 FQGNSA. CDR3 length equals 15 residues. In nucleotides, the CDR3 is TGTGACAGCAGCATATCTAGCGGAAATCAAGAGACCCAGTACTTC. It translates to CDSSISSGNQETQYF.

In this sample, this clonotype turned up many times. J is TRBJ1-3 and V is TRBV14; D is ambiguous. This CDR3 contains 13 residues. Trimming shortened V by 8 bases and J by 0 bases, and 8 bases separated the two germline ends. The germline gives CDR1 SGHDN, CDR2 FVKESK. The CDR3 DNA sequence: TGTGCCAGCGGCCTCCTCTCTGGAAACACCATATATTTT. This translates into CASGLLSGNTIYF.

Many counts were recorded for this clonotype. This chain joins TRBV29-1 and TRBJ2-1; 8 nucleotides align to TRBD2. The CDR3 totals 17 residues. Germline trimming cut 6 bases from V and 8 bases from J; bases unmatched to any gene: 21. Germline loops: CDR1 SQVTM, CDR2 ANQGSEA. The CDR3 is CSVTFHWREASRYEQFF. In DNA, the CDR3 is TGCAGCGTCACCTTTCATTGGCGGGAGGCCTCCCGATATGAGCAGTTCTTC.

By frequency in the sample, this clonotype is medium-sized. The chain has TRBV29-1 and TRBJ2-7; TRBD2 might be the D (5 bases). The CDR3 is 12 residues long. CDR1 SQVTM and CDR2 ANQGSEA come from the germline V gene. The V end was cut by 6 bases, the J end by 4 bases, with 13 bases between. The CDR3, as DNA: TGCAGCGTAAGCGGAACCTTTTACGAGCAGTACTTC. This translates into CSVSGTFYEQYF.